Sequencing of this T cell receptor (beta chain) was carried out in a study of cytomegalovirus exposure and HLA in healthy donors (dated by TCRdb to 2016 to 2017). About the study as a whole: In an earlier analysis of roughly 500 of the donors, 276 Gb of sequence data and about 110 million unique TCR beta sequences from about 190 million T cells were reported. The study aimed to test whether cataloging public T cell receptors could reveal signatures of past pathogen exposure. The number of donors typed differed by locus, with about 629-630 for A, B, C, DRB1 and DQB1, around 560 for DQA1, 600 to 610 for DPA1, and approximately 470 for DPB1. Of the roughly 430 genotyped donors, about 80% fell in the genetic ancestry cluster associated with self-reported Caucasian donors. In a later genetic analysis, genome-wide SNP genotypes for about three fifths of the roughly 670 donors were used, and that subset was treated as a discovery cohort. Rather than drawing on any new phenotypic data, the later analysis identified candidate immune exposures from TCR beta sequences and the way those sequences occurred across donors. Roughly 300 gigabases of sequencing data and 70 million to 85 million unique TCR sequences were included in an early release covering about 600 HLA-typed donors. All discovery cohort repertoires had been generated on a single sequencing platform. Alongside the repertoire data, information on donor age, sex, ethnicity and CMV serostatus was compiled. A separate validation cohort of about 110 different subjects was used in addition to the 666-subject first cohort. Using immunosequencing, the study profiled T cell repertoires from 500 to 800 subjects and related those repertoires to cytomegalovirus serostatus. Among some 400 genotyped donors of the cohort, an average of around 250,000 unique TCR beta nucleotide sequences was sequenced per donor, of which about 18% were non-productive. The study combined high-throughput TCR immunosequencing, statistical association of individual TCRs with disease status, and machine learning to predict cytomegalovirus infection status. Class I and class II HLA loci were covered by the typing at four-digit resolution. An earlier analysis of fewer than 700 of the donors applied high-throughput TCR beta sequencing to assess whether each TCR beta V gene segment acted as functional or pseudogenic. To study patterns of TCR occurrence, a later analysis re-analyzed previously published TCR beta repertoires from 650 to 750 donors and added high-resolution HLA genotyping. Roughly 5 DR-DQ haplotypes were handled as single units for association and clustering, since linkage in the cohort was strong.

Libraries were made using the immunoSEQ multiplex PCR assay. A mixture of 60 forward primers for TCR Vbeta segments and 13 reverse primers for TCR Jbeta segments was used in the multiplex PCR. The CDR3 region of rearranged TCR beta genes was amplified from genomic DNA with a multiplex PCR assay. The amplified TCR beta libraries were sequenced on the Illumina HiSeq System as 87-base-pair reads. In the paper's pipeline: Across the 670 or so repertoires, a later analysis counted some 81 million unique TCR beta chains, about 10 million of which were shared by at least two donors. Raw reads were error-corrected and collapsed into unique sequences by a nearest-neighbor algorithm in which closely related sequences were merged to remove PCR and sequencing errors. To assign V, D and J gene segments, CDR3 sequences were aligned to IMGT reference sequences. For a sequence to be retained, at least a six-nucleotide match to both a V gene segment and a J gene segment was required. A rearrangement counted as productive if the CDR3 had no stop codons and remained in frame with V and J, and every other rearrangement counted as non-productive. Following IMGT convention, CDR3 was defined as the stretch from the second conserved V-encoded cysteine up to the conserved J-encoded phenylalanine. In an earlier analysis of around 570 of the donors, sequences lacking an unambiguous match to a single V gene segment were excluded. In an earlier analysis of several hundred of the donors, V segments were called functional above 56.7% productive rearrangements and were called segregating when the between-donor standard deviation exceeded 5%. A statistical classification framework was developed to diagnose cytomegalovirus status using the catalog of TCR beta chain sequences. A later analysis assigned V and J genes by comparing TCR nucleotide sequences with IMGT/GENE-DB human TR gene sequences. A later analysis assigned CDR3 sequences and most-parsimonious VDJ recombination scenarios with the TCRdist pipeline. A later analysis defined each TCR beta chain by its CDR3 amino acid sequence plus V-gene family, and excluded reads lacking a unique V-gene family. A later analysis removed several hundred highly shared, low-generation-probability nucleotide sequences to deal with suspected cross-contamination and a sequencing artifact. A later analysis calculated a clonal expansion index for each public chain from normalized within-repertoire ranks of inferred template counts. A later analysis computed generation probabilities with a VDJ recombination model fitted to out-of-frame rearrangements, and checked the results against IGoR. In a later analysis, TCR-TCR, TCR-HLA and TCR-CMV co-occurrence was scored with hypergeometric tests, and a repertoire-size bias correction was applied to TCR pairs. In a later analysis, false discovery rates were estimated by permuting HLA or CMV assignments 20 times. A later analysis grouped co-occurring TCRs with DBSCAN, adding TCRdist sequence similarity when clustering within HLA-allele-positive subsets. For co-occurrence clustering, repertoires with fewer than 30,000 or more than 120,000 public chains were excluded, along with about five repertoires with anomalous nucleotide sharing. TCRdb mirrors the immuneACCESS table, restricted to in-frame sequences. Some clones are absent from its copies; in checked studies, under half trace to an unresolved V gene, and the reason for the others is unknown. V, J and clone size were drawn from that table, and D and trimming were deduced from the DNA. Recorded for this sample are approximately 250,000 clones; approximately 81% of them occurred a single time. The ten top clones hold 0.24% of the sample.

Sequences LNHDA (CDR1) and SQIVND (CDR2) are obtained from the germline V gene (reference sequence). Inclusive of the bounding cysteine and phenylalanine, the CDR3 is 17 residues long. The CDR3 DNA has 51 bases and is translated from base 1. V trim: 5 bases; J trim: 0 bases; unmatched bases: 7. The cohort consisted of 666 healthy bone marrow donors. At the time of sampling, all cohort members were nominally healthy, though unrecorded immune exposures were likely present. The donor was CMV seronegative and was included in the group of 352 seronegative cohort members. A peripheral blood sample was collected from each donor, and TCR beta sequencing was performed on peripheral blood mononuclear cells. Genomic DNA extraction from the blood cell samples was performed with the Qiagen DNeasy Blood Extraction Kit. This clone was recorded a few times. The antigen this receptor binds is unknown. No base quality values were provided; no much bigger clone lies one nucleotide off.

Overall results and qualifications from the work: A later analysis found that HLA-associated TCR beta chains were more clonally expanded and had lower generation probabilities than equally common non-associated chains. In vitro tests confirmed that a few of the cytomegalovirus-associated TCR beta chains recognize cytomegalovirus antigens. When HLA alleles, especially DR and DQ, strongly co-occurred, attributing TCR associations to individual alleles was difficult. The sequencing pipeline was judged likely to have produced a cluster of highly shared sequence variants as a technical artifact. The classifier was reported to diagnose cytomegalovirus status with high specificity and sensitivity in both the original and validation cohorts. In an earlier analysis of 587 of the donors, most TCR beta V segments were observed in productive rearrangements about 87% or about 30% of the time, broadly matching IMGT annotations. Some IMGT-functional V segments, including TRBV6-2 and TRBV6-3, could not be told apart with the 87-base-pair reads, so those segments were excluded. A further reported finding was that TCR beta sequences accurately predicted the HLA-A and HLA-B alleles for most subjects in the first cohort. In a later analysis, TCR association rates were found to vary across HLA loci, with the most associated TCRs seen for DRB1 alleles and the fewest for HLA-C alleles. Most TCR sequences were observed very rarely across donors, whereas some public TCRs were present in many individuals. For the cohort, immune exposure information was limited to CMV serostatus. Only TCR beta chains were sequenced in this cohort, and the absence of alpha or paired-chain data limited detectable features. Correlated functional status among segregating V segments might be attributable to linkage disequilibrium, but an unknown experimental factor could not be ruled out. Presence/absence analyses assumed roughly uniform sequencing depth across donors, an assumption that may not hold. Because some donors lacked HLA typing at each locus, the association tests relied only on the typed subset. A later analysis found that most CMV-associated TCR beta chains appeared HLA-restricted, with HLA associations seemingly driven largely by CMV exposure. An association between a missense DCLRE1C variant and V-gene and J-gene trimming of TCR beta chains was found in a later genetic analysis and replicated in an independent cohort. Specific HLA alleles were associated with 18,000 or so TCR beta sequences at a false discovery rate of 0.05 in a later analysis. According to a later genetic analysis, donors in an Asian-associated ancestry cluster had fewer N-insertions in productive TCRs than the approximately 630-donor mean. In a later analysis, several top co-occurrence clusters were reported to appear linked to parvovirus B19, influenza, CMV and Epstein-Barr virus. Because counts were too low, under 20 rarely observed V segments, including chromosome 9 orphons, were left out of the earlier analysis of about 500 of the donors. According to the authors, the approach could potentially be generalized to other disease states and immunological phenotypes. The study gave a list of about 150 TCR beta chains associated with cytomegalovirus.

The source material was PBMCs. The source of this sequence is a girl aged 2 to 9 in good health and CMV-seronegative. The V gene is TRBV19 and the J gene is TRBJ1-5, with TRBD1 matching 10 junction bases. The nucleotide sequence is given as TGTGCCAGTAGTCGGACAGGGGGACCTTATAGCAATCAGCCCCAGCATTTT. Its amino acids are CASSRTGGPYSNQPQHF. The full variable domain, completed from the reference TRBV19 and TRBJ1-5 proteins outside the CDR3, reads DGGITQSPKYLFRKEGQNVTLSCEQNLNHDAMYWYRQDPGQGLRLIYYSQIVNDFQKGDIAEGYSVSREKKESFPLTVTSAQKNPTAFYLCASSRTGGPYSNQPQHFGDGTRLSIL.